This entry features one T cell receptor (beta chain) sequence. Its specificity is unknown. Treatment given: oral pan-JAK inhibitor, 5-10 mg twice daily. These data are taken from a study of CD8+ T cells in alopecia areata. Study context: Administration of oral tofacitinib to treated patients was at 5 to 10 mg twice daily.

RNA, once extracted, was reverse transcribed into cDNA for use as the sequencing template. TCRdb's table, derived via immunoSEQ multiplex PCR, lists solely in-frame clones and lacks some. The table has 150,000 or so clones, roughly 86% seen once. This CDR3 region has 13 residues. The J segment lost 4 bases and the V segment lost 2 bases, leaving 5 bases of the junction unmatched. Germline values: CDR1 SQVTM, CDR2 ANQGSEA. Notes on the study in general: Scalp clonality decreased significantly with tofacitinib, and so did expanded CD8+ clones among the top 100. Higher clonality and more expanded CD8+ clones appeared in lesional than normal scalp.

This chain connects TRBV29-1 to TRBJ2-7, with TRBD2 identical over 7 bases. The sequencing here drew on CD8+ T cells sorted from blood, taken at week 4, from a patient treated with tofacitinib. The origin of this receptor is a human donor with alopecia areata. This CDR3 reads CSVESSGDYEQYF. The CDR3 DNA reads as TGCAGCGTTGAATCTAGCGGTGATTACGAGCAGTACTTC.